The clone carrying this T cell receptor (beta chain) was seen ten or more times. The sample is drawn from a study of spatial heterogeneity in lung cancer. Time point noted: sample taken at primary tumor resection. Sequencing of whole RNA from tumor, nontumor lung or frozen PBMC involved no sorting. TCRdb re-called the 5' RACE reads through MiXCR, storing one row per CDR3 protein. The data show approximately 40,000 distinct CDR3 sequences, approximately 6.5% seen once. The TCR comes from a female donor with early-stage non-small cell lung cancer. Sequencing used PBMCs, obtained at surgery.

The CDR3 reads CASKLQRNEKLFF. CDR3 in DNA: TGTGCCAGCAAGTTGCAAAGGAATGAAAAACTGTTTTTT. This chain uses TRBV2 with TRBJ1-4, with D unclear. CDR1 is SNHLY and CDR2 is FYNNEI in the germline V gene. V lost 7 bases, J lost 5 bases, and 11 bases lay in between. The CDR3 is made up of 13 amino acids.